This TCR beta chain is drawn from a study of prognosis after radiotherapy for stage I lung cancer. Study-level information: The tumors were adenocarcinoma in twelve patients (squamous cell carcinoma in six or seven).

From genomic DNA, two-round multiplex PCR was used to amplify TCR beta CDR3. Specific primers for each TRBV and TRBJ gene were what first-round PCR used. One entry per CDR3 protein results from TCRdb running MiXCR on the multiplex PCR reads. Among about 23,000 distinct CDR3 sequences, under 45% were seen once, and the ten largest hold roughly 33%. At least ten counts were recorded for this clonotype. There were 5 to 7.5 milliliters of peripheral blood drawn at each of two time points. The receptor comes from a donor aged 50 or older with non-small cell lung cancer. Sequencing was performed on PBMCs, taken before or after stereotactic body radiation therapy (not recorded which).

The CDR3 protein is CASSLWGANVLTF. CDR3 sequence (DNA): TGTGCCAGCAGCTTGTGGGGGGCCAACGTCCTGACTTTC. This chain joins TRBV5-6 and TRBJ2-6; no reliable D call. The V gene's germline CDR1 is SGHDT and CDR2 YYEEEE. V was clipped by 1 base and J by 4 bases, with 3 bases between them. This CDR3 is 13 amino acids long.